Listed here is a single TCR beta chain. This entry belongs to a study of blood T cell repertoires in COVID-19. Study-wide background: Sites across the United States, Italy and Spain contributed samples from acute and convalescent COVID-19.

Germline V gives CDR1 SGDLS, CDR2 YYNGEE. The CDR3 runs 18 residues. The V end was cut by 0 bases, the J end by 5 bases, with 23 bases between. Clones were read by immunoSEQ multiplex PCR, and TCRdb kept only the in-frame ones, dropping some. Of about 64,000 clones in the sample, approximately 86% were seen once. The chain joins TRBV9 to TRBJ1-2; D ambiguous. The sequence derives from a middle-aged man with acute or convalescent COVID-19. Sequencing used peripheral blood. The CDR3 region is CASSVAVPSLTETYGYTF. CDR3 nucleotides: TGTGCCAGCAGCGTAGCCGTCCCCTCTCTCACCGAAACATATGGCTACACCTTC.